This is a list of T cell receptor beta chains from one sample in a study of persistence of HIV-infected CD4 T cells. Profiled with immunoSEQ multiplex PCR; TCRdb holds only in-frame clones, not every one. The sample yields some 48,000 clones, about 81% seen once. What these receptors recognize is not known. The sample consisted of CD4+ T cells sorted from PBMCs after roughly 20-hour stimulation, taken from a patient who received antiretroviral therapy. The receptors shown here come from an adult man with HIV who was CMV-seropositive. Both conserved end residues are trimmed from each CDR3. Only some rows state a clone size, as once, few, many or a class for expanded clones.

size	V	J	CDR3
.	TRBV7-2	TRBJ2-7	ASSVSGEQY
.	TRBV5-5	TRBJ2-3	ASSLGNTGPTDTQY
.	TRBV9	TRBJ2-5	ASSGGLSPIETQY
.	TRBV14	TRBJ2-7	ASSQDLPGTGLEQY
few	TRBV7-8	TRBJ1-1	ASSSSEGSFGAF
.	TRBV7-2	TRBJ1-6	ASSPIGVQGGPLH
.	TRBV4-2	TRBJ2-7	ASSQERVAEGEQY
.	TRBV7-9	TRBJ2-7	ASSFATSGGSYEQY
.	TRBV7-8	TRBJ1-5	ASSSIGPDSYSNQPQH
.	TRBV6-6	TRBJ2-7	ASSQSRGTPYEQY
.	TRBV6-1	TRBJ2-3	ASSEKSSGRATDTQY
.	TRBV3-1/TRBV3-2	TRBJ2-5	ASSQDRGTSRETQY
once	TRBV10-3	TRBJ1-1	AISPGQSKLSEAF
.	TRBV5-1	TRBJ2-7	ASSLPENYEQY
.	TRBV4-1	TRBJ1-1	ASKTQGFTEAF
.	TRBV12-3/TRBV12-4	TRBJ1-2	ASRYGQGGGYT
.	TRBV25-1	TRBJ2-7	ASSEGGPKQY
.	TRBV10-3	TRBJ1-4	AISGRQGLDEKLF
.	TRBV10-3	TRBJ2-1	AISDGRANNEQF
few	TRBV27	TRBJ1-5	ASRGQYSNQPQH
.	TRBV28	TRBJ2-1	ASSFLLAMSSYNEQF
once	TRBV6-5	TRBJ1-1	ASSYSTAMNTEAF
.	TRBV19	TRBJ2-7	ASNPSGTSYEQY
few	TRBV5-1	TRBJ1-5	ASSLEGIGNQPQH
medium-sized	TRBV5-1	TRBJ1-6	ASSWTMGQDSPLH
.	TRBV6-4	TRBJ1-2	ASRGAGNNYGYT
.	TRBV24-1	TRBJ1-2	ATSKTGYGYT
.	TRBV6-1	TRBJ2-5	ASSEGTSGRGETQY
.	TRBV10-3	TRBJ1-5	AISVRGDGNQPQH
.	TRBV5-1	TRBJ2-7	ASSLGTVFAYEQY
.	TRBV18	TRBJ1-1	ASSPSSGGYTEAF
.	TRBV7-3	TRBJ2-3	ASSFRGTTDTQY
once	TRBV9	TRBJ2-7	ASSVVSGGAGDLGEQY
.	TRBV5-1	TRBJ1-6	ASSLGQENSPLH
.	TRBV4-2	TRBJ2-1	ASSLGVYNEQF
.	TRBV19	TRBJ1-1	ASSWARDTEAF
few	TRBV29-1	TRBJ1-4	SVEKGLGEKLF
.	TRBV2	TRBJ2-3	AARLIVDTQY
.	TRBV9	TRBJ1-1	ASSVGGRLLMNTEAF
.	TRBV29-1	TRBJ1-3	SVDGGASGNTIY
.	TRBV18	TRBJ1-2	ASSRGPGFYGYT
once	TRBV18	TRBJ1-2	ASSRVEYGYT
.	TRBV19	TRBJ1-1	ASSILRGLGTEAF
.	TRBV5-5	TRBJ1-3	ASSPAEGNTIY
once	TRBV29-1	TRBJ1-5	SVGLPGVGQPQH
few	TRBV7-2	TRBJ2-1	ASSMPPAYNEQF
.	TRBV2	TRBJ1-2	ASTRPRQGYYGYT
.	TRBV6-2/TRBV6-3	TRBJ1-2	ASSRDRERRGYT
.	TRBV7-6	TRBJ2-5	ASSSIRSGTRSETQY
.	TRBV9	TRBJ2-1	ASSVEGGRGIYNEQF
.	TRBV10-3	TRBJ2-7	AISETVHLEQY
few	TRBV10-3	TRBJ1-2	AISGQGAHYGYT
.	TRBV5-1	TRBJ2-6	ASSFQKSGANVLT
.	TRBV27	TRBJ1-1	ASSPDRGDTEAF
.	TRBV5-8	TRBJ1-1	ASSYSFTEAF
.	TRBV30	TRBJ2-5	AWVGPGETQY
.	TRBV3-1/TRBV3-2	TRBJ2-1	ASSHTGLGGNEQF
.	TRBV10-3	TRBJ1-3	AISESSVSGNTIY
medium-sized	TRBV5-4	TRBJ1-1	ASSLEFNTEAF
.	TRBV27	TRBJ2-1	ASSLWQGAYNEQF